This is a list of T cell receptor beta chains from one sample in a study of T cells expressing NK-cell markers. TCRdb reanalyzed the 5' RACE reads, giving one entry per CDR3 protein sequence and no DNA. The sample totals some 110,000 distinct CDR3 sequences; its top ten clones hold around a sixth. Sample: blood T cells: a sorted CD56 or NKG2C T cell subset, CD4+ or CD8+ T cells, or bulk PBMC T cells (not recorded which). These TCRs come from a woman between 18 and 70 years old in good health. Each CDR3 is given with its conserved first and last residue.

j_call v_call cdr3_aa
TRBJ2-7 TRBV5-1 CASAPGELHEQYF
TRBJ2-2 TRBV27 CASSLSGTSGSGELFF
TRBJ2-2 TRBV4-1 CASSHPWPNTGELFF
TRBJ2-2 TRBV20-1 CSARDIRVTTGELFF
TRBJ1-1 TRBV7-2 CASSLASRTEAFF
TRBJ2-4 TRBV4-1 CASSQFPAGGQGIQYF
TRBJ2-5 TRBV10-3 CATRTEETQYF
TRBJ2-7 TRBV20-1 CSATHGQGWTYEQYF
TRBJ2-5 TRBV12-3/TRBV12-4 CASSRTGQNGYF
TRBJ1-2 TRBV5-5 CASRPPDRVYGYTF
TRBJ2-7 TRBV4-3 CASSPGLAVYEQYF
TRBJ2-7 TRBV6-4 CASRTPRRGAGPSSYEQYF
TRBJ1-2 TRBV20-1 CSALSISGVLNNYGYTF
TRBJ1-1 TRBV3-1 CASSQLGQNTEAFF
TRBJ2-5 TRBV11-2 CASSLWGAETQYF
TRBJ2-7 TRBV12-3/TRBV12-4 CASRAPGQGDYEQYF
TRBJ2-3 TRBV20-1 CSAPDPGDGTDTQYF
TRBJ2-1 TRBV28 CASSSTYNEQFF
TRBJ2-3 TRBV11-3 CASSTSQGDTQYF
TRBJ2-2 TRBV7-6 CASSRDKGELFF
TRBJ1-4 TRBV5-6 CASSLNGVHEKLFF
TRBJ2-1 TRBV7-8 CASSLAPGTGGDEQFF
TRBJ2-3 TRBV24-1 CATSDTPDMTSPDTQYF
TRBJ2-3 TRBV28 CASSSRTSGRASVTDTQYF
TRBJ2-3 TRBV5-6 CASSRGSSTDTQYF
TRBJ2-1 TRBV12-3/TRBV12-4 CASSPGRGPDEQFF
TRBJ1-2 TRBV5-6 CASSSPFVSIYGYTF
TRBJ2-3 TRBV5-5 CASSLLLAGDTDTQYF